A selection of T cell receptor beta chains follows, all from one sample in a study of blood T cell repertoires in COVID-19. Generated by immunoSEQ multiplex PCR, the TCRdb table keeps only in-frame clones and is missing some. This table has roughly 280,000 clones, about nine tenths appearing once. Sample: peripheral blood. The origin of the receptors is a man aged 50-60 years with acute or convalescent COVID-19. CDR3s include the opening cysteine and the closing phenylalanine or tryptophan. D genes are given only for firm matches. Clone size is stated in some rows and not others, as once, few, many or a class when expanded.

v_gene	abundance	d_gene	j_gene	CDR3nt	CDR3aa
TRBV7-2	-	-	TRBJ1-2	TGTGCCAGCAGCTTAGGGGGAGGGACCTATGGCTACACCTTC	CASSLGGGTYGYTF
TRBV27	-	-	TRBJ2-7	TGTGCCAGCAGTTCGCGACTGAACTCCTACGAGCAGTACTTC	CASSSRLNSYEQYF
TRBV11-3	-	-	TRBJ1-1	TGTGCCAGCATTGAGGCGGAGAACACTGAAGCTTTCTTT	CASIEAENTEAFF
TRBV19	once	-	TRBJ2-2	TGTGCCAGTAGTTTTAGCGGCACCAACACCGGGGAGCTGTTTTTT	CASSFSGTNTGELFF
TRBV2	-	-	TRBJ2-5	TGTGCCAGCAGGGGTCTCCGGGGGGCCGGGGAGACCCAGTACTTC	CASRGLRGAGETQYF
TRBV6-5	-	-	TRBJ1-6	TGTGCCAGCAGTTATTCCGGGACACCAAATTCACCCCTCCACTTT	CASSYSGTPNSPLHF
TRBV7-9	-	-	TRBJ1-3	TGTGCCAGCGCCACCACAGTCTCCCCCGGAAACACCATATATTTT	CASATTVSPGNTIYF
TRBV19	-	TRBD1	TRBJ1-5	TGTGCCAGTAGTTCCGGACAGGGGAAACTTAGCAATCAGCCCCAGCATTTT	CASSSGQGKLSNQPQHF
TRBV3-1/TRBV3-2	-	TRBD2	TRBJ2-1	TGTGCCAGCAGCCAACGCGGAGCGGGGGAGACCCAGTACAATGAGCAGTTCTTC	CASSQRGAGETQYNEQFF
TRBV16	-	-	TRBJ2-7	TGTGCCAGCAGCCAATCGGGGCAAGGAGCGTACGAGCAGTACTTC	CASSQSGQGAYEQYF
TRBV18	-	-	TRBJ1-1	TGTGCCAGCTCACGGCAGGATAGGCCCCGTCGTGAAAACACTGAAGCTTTCTTT	CASSRQDRPRRENTEAFF
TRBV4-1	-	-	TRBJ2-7	TGCGCCAGCAGCCCACCCCCCGGGAACGAGCAGTACTTC	CASSPPPGNEQYF
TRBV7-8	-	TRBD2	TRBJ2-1	TGTGCCAGCAGCTTAGTCCCCCTGGCGGGGGGACACAATGAGCAGTTCTTC	CASSLVPLAGGHNEQFF
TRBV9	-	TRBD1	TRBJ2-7	TGTGCCAGCAGCGTCCGGGACAGCTCCTACGAGCAGTACTTC	CASSVRDSSYEQYF
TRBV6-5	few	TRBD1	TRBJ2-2	TGTGCCAGCAGTTACGACAGGGGACTGAACACCGGGGAGCTGTTTTTT	CASSYDRGLNTGELFF
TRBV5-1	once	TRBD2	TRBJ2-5	TGCGCCAGCACCCCTCGCCCGGGACTAGAGGAGACCCAGTACTTC	CASTPRPGLEETQYF
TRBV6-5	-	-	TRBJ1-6	TGTGCCAGCCCCGGGGAAACCTATAATTCACCCCTCCACTTT	CASPGETYNSPLHF
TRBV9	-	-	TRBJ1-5	TGTGCCAGCAGCGTAGGCCGGGATGGTCAGCCCCAGCATTTT	CASSVGRDGQPQHF
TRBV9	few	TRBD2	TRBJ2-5	TGTGCCAGCAGCGTAGAGGGACTAGCGGGGTTAGAGACCCAGTACTTC	CASSVEGLAGLETQYF
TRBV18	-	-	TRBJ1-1	TGTGCCAGCTCACCCCCCCGGGGGGAGAGGACTGAAGCTTTCTTT	CASSPPRGERTEAFF
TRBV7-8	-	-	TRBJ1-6	TGTGCCAGCAGCTTAGGAGGGGGAGTCCATTCACCCCTCCACTTT	CASSLGGGVHSPLHF
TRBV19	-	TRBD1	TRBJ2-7	TGTGCCAGTAGTATAGGGGCCCCCGGGACAGGGATGAGCTCCTACGAGCAGTACTTC	CASSIGAPGTGMSSYEQYF
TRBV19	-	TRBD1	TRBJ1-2	TGTGCCACTAGCCGGGACAGGGCTCTCGGCTACACCTTC	CATSRDRALGYTF
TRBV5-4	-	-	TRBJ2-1	TGTGCCAGCAGCTTGGAGGGGGTCACTGAGCAGTTCTTC	CASSLEGVTEQFF
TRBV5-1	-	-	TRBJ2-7	TGCGCCAGCAGCTTGGTGGTGGGGAGCTCCTACGAGCAGTACTTC	CASSLVVGSSYEQYF
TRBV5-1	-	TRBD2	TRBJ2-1	TGCGCCAGCAGCTTGGGGAAGGCGGGGGTGAATGAGCAGTTCTTC	CASSLGKAGVNEQFF
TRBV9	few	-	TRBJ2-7	TGTGCCAGCAGCGTAGTTCCCGGGACCTACGAGCAGTACTTC	CASSVVPGTYEQYF
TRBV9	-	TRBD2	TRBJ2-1	TGTGCCAGCAGCGTAGCGGCGGGGGTTTTCGGCGGTGAGCAGTTCTTC	CASSVAAGVFGGEQFF
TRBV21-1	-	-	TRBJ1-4	TGTGCCAGCAGCAAAACAGGGGACCCTATTAATGAAAAACTGTTTTTT	CASSKTGDPINEKLFF
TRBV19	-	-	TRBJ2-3	TGTGCCAGTAGTTTGGGGCCTTCGGGCACAGATACGCAGTATTTT	CASSLGPSGTDTQYF
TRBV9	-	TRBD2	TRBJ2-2	TGTGCCAGCAGCGGCAGCGGGACGGAACTTTTAAGGGGGGAGCTGTTTTTT	CASSGSGTELLRGELFF
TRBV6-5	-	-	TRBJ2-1	TGTGCCGCGTCGAGGTGGTCTCAAAATGAGCAGTTCTTC	CAASRWSQNEQFF
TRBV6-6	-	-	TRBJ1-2	TGTGCCAGCAGTTCCCTAAGGGGGGGCTACACCTTC	CASSSLRGGYTF
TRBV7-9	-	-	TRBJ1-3	TGTGCCAGCAGCTTTTCATCCAGCTCTGGAAACACCATATATTTT	CASSFSSSSGNTIYF
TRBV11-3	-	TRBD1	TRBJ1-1	TGTGCCAGCAGCTCACAGGGGGCCGGCACTGAAGCTTTCTTT	CASSSQGAGTEAFF
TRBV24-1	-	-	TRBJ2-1	TGTGCCACCAGTGGGGCTGGTAGCAATGAGCAGTTCTTC	CATSGAGSNEQFF
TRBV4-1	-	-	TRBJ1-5	TGCGCCAGCAGCCACCCCCGACAGAAGATGGAAAGCAATCAGCCCCAGCATTTT	CASSHPRQKMESNQPQHF
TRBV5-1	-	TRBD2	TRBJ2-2	TGCGCCAGCAGCTTTTCCCCTTCCGCCCGACGCGGGGGGGCGAGCACCGGGGAGCTGTTTTTT	CASSFSPSARRGGASTGELFF
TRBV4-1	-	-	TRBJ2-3	TGCGCCAGCAGCCTTCTAAGCACAGATACGCAGTATTTT	CASSLLSTDTQYF
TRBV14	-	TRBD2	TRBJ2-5	TGTGCCAGCAGCCGTCGGGGAGGGTATGAAACCCAGTACTTC	CASSRRGGYETQYF
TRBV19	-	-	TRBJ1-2	TGTGCCAGTAGTATAGATGCCCCGGGACAAACCTATGGCTACACCTTC	CASSIDAPGQTYGYTF
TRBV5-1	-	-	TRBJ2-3	TGCGCCAGCAGCTTGGAGGGAGCAGATACGCAGTATTTT	CASSLEGADTQYF